Below, 19 T cell receptor beta chains from the same sample are listed, as sequenced in a study of early T cells in non-severe SARS-CoV-2 infection. TCRdb processed the 5' RACE reads anew with MiXCR; each CDR3 protein has one entry. The sample yields around 82,000 distinct CDR3 sequences, about 12% seen once. Sequenced sample: whole blood. The receptors derive from an adult who was a healthcare worker with PCR-confirmed SARS-CoV-2 infection or an uninfected control (not recorded which).

The J gene is TRBJ2-5, the V gene TRBV5-6; TRBD1 might be the D (6 bases). The CDR3 sequence is 14 residues long. Trimming left V 4 bases short and J 3 bases short, with 13 bases between. Germline loops: CDR1 SGHDT, CDR2 YYEEEE. The CDR3 protein is CASSPVAGEETQYF. The CDR3, as DNA: TGTGCCAGCAGCCCCGTCGCAGGGGAAGAGACCCAGTACTTC. Full variable domain (rest looked up from reference TRBV5-6 and TRBJ2-5): DAGVTQSPTHLIKTRGQQVTLRCSPKSGHDTVSWYQQALGQGPQFIFQYYEEEERQRGNFPDRFSGHQFPNYSSELNVNALLLGDSALYLCASSPVAGEETQYFGPGTRLLVL.

The table lists this clonotype with a few counts. The chain couples TRBV28 to TRBJ2-3; D is ambiguous. This CDR3 is built from 14 residues. Germline CDR1 is MDHEN and CDR2 is SYDVKM. Trimming stripped 3 bases from V and 1 base from J, with 8 bases between. CDR3 DNA: TGTGCCAGCAGTTTCCCGCCCCGCACAGATACGCAGTATTTT. This codes for CASSFPPRTDTQYF.

This clonotype was found many times. At one of its ends the junction is not consistent with the germline gene, which may arise from a read error. The gene calls are TRBV27 and TRBJ2-5, with D uncertain. The length of the CDR3 is 8 residues. Per germline, CDR1 MNHEY and CDR2 SMNVEV (reference sequence). Here the CDR3 reads CASPITTF. The CDR3 bases are TGTGCCAGCCCAATTACGACCTTC.

This clonotype was observed a handful of times. The V gene is TRBV3-1, the J gene TRBJ2-1; 7 bases align to TRBD2. V trimming: 5 bases; J trimming: 0 bases; junction bases outside the gene matches: 13. There are 18 residues in the CDR3. Germline CDR1 LGHDT, CDR2 YNNKEL (reference sequence). The CDR3, as DNA: TGTGCCAGCAGCGCCACTGGCGGGAGTGGGAGCTCCTACAATGAGCAGTTCTTC. Protein: CASSATGGSGSSYNEQFF.

This clonotype was detected a few times. V usage is TRBV5-5 and J usage is TRBJ1-1, with D unclear. This CDR3 spans 13 amino acids. V was clipped by 0 bases and J by 1 base, with 4 bases between them. Looked up from germline, CDR1 is SGHKS and CDR2 is YYEKEE (reference sequence). CDR3 loop: CASSLVPNTEAFF. The DNA for the CDR3 is TGTGCCAGCAGCTTGGTCCCGAACACTGAAGCTTTCTTT.

The CDR3, as DNA: TGTGCCAGCACAGGCAGAAACTCCTATAATTCACCCCTCCACTTT. Encoded protein: CASTGRNSYNSPLHF. This chain links TRBV2 with TRBJ1-6, with D uncertain. Trimming cost V 7 bases and J 0 bases, with 10 bases left between them. The CDR3 is 15 amino acids. From germline, CDR1 is SNHLY and CDR2 FYNNEI.

This clonotype was observed at least ten times. The chain combines TRBV18 with TRBJ2-5; the D is unclear. Trimming pared 4 bases from V and 4 bases from J, leaving 7 bases between. CDR1 and CDR2 from the germline V gene are KGHSH and LQKENI. The CDR3 is 12 amino acids. Written as DNA, the CDR3 is TGTGCCAGCTCACGGATCCCAGAGACCCAGTACTTC. It encodes CASSRIPETQYF.

At least ten counts were recorded for this clonotype. The chain has TRBV18 and TRBJ1-1; D not resolved. The CDR3 is 14 amino acids. Trimming removed 3 bases at V and 0 bases at J, with 8 bases between. The germline gives CDR1 KGHSH, CDR2 LQKENI. The CDR3 DNA reads as TGTGCCAGCTCACCGGGCGGGATGAACACTGAAGCTTTCTTT. Its translation is CASSPGGMNTEAFF. Supplemented by reference TRBV18 and TRBJ1-1, the full variable domain reads NAGVMQNPRHLVRRRGQEARLRCSPMKGHSHVYWYRQLPEEGLKFMVYLQKENIIDESGMPKERFSAEFPKEGPSILRIQQVVRGDSAAYFCASSPGGMNTEAFFGQGTRLTVV.

This clonotype was picked up many times. Here the CDR3 reads CAWSRRGSSTYEQFF. CDR3 coding DNA: TGTGCCTGGAGTAGGAGAGGGAGCTCCACCTATGAGCAGTTCTTC. The chain has TRBV30 and TRBJ2-1; D is possibly TRBD2 (5 bases). V lost 2 bases to trimming and J lost 8 bases, with 19 bases between them. CDR1 GTSNPN and CDR2 SVGIG come from the germline V gene (reference sequence). The CDR3 extends over 15 amino acids.

This clonotype appeared many times. This rearrangement joins TRBV28 to TRBJ2-7, with a weak D call TRBD1 (6 bases). With 3 bases removed from V and 4 bases from J, the gap between germline ends came to 13 bases. From germline, CDR1 is MDHEN and CDR2 SYDVKM. This CDR3 has 14 residues. Here the CDR3 DNA reads TGTGCCAGCAGTTTCCGGGACACCTTTTACGAGCAGTACTTC. The encoded protein is CASSFRDTFYEQYF. Combining the CDR3 with reference TRBV28 and TRBJ2-7 gives the whole variable domain DVKVTQSSRYLVKRTGEKVFLECVQDMDHENMFWYRQDPGLGLRLIYFSYDVKMKEKGDIPEGYSVSREKKERFSLILESASTNQTSMYLCASSFRDTFYEQYFGPGTRLTVT.

The table lists this clonotype with a few counts. The V call is TRBV4-1, the J call TRBJ2-1; no clear D gene. CDR3 length: 15 amino acids. V dropped 3 bases and J dropped 6 bases, with 15 bases sitting between them. Germline-derived CDR1 and CDR2 are MGHRA and YSYEKL. CDR3 sequence (DNA): TGCGCCAGCAGCCAGCTGGCAACCCTCGGCAATGAGCAGTTCTTC. It yields the protein CASSQLATLGNEQFF.

This clonotype was picked up a small number of times. V usage is TRBV12-3 or TRBV12-4 and J usage is TRBJ2-3, with 8 bases aligning to TRBD2. CDR3 length equals 14 residues. Losses at the gene ends were 5 bases for V and 2 bases for J; bases not matched to a gene: 3. The CDR3 bases are TGTGCCAGCAGTCGGGGGGGGGACACAGATACGCAGTATTTT. Translated: CASSRGGDTDTQYF.

This chain connects TRBV18 to TRBJ2-4; 10 bases align to TRBD1. J lost 8 bases, V lost 3 bases, and 4 bases had no gene match. The CDR3 is made up of 14 amino acids. CDR1 is KGHSH and CDR2 is LQKENI in the germline V gene. The CDR3 here is CASSPGTGDYIQYF. The CDR3 coding sequence is TGTGCCAGCTCACCTGGGACAGGGGATTACATTCAGTACTTC. The entire variable domain, with the rest obtained from reference TRBV18 and TRBJ2-4, is as follows: NAGVMQNPRHLVRRRGQEARLRCSPMKGHSHVYWYRQLPEEGLKFMVYLQKENIIDESGMPKERFSAEFPKEGPSILRIQQVVRGDSAAYFCASSPGTGDYIQYFGAGTRLSVL.

This clonotype was counted ten times or more. This chain connects TRBV28 to TRBJ2-5; the D is unclear. The V and J ends lost 6 bases and 0 bases respectively, with 5 bases between them. Germline V gives CDR1 MDHEN, CDR2 SYDVKM. This CDR3 is built from 12 residues. CDR3 coding DNA: TGTGCCAGCAGCTCCTACCAAGAGACCCAGTACTTC. Protein sequence: CASSSYQETQYF.

This clonotype was detected a few times. The chain joins TRBV5-1 to TRBJ2-1, with TRBD2 matching over 7 bases. This CDR3 is built from 16 residues. The V gene's germline CDR1 is SGHRS and CDR2 YFSETQ. The V gene end was trimmed by 1 base and the J gene end by 12 bases; junction bases not matched to a gene: 16. CDR3 loop: CASSLSVAGAKGGQFF. CDR3 coding DNA: TGCGCCAGCAGCTTGTCAGTCGCGGGAGCCAAAGGTGGGCAGTTCTTC. Complete variable domain (other parts from reference TRBV5-1 and TRBJ2-1): KAGVTQTPRYLIKTRGQQVTLSCSPISGHRSVSWYQQTPGQGLQFLFEYFSETQRNKGNFPGRFSGRQFSNSRSEMNVSTLELGDSALYLCASSLSVAGAKGGQFFGPGTRLTVL.

This clonotype appeared many times. The chain recombines TRBV11-2 with TRBJ2-1, with a weak D call TRBD1 (6 bases). The germline V gene encodes CDR1 SGHAT and CDR2 FQNNGV. V gave up 3 bases and J gave up 1 base, with 10 bases separating them. This CDR3 has 15 amino acids. The chain's CDR3 is CASSFYQGSYNEQFF. Written as DNA, the CDR3 is TGTGCCAGCAGCTTCTACCAGGGGTCCTACAATGAGCAGTTCTTC.

Many counts were recorded for this clonotype. V and J are TRBV3-1 and TRBJ2-2, with unresolved D. CDR1 is LGHDT and CDR2 is YNNKEL in the germline V gene (reference sequence). This CDR3 is built from 15 residues. V gave up 1 base and J gave up 4 bases, with 10 bases separating them. DNA for the CDR3: TGTGCCAGCAGCCAAGGCTTACTCAGCACCGGGGAGCTGTTTTTT. Its protein is CASSQGLLSTGELFF.

This clonotype has at least ten counts. V is TRBV28 and J is TRBJ2-7; TRBD2 matches at 9 bases. This CDR3 contains 15 residues. After removal of 3 bases from V and 4 bases from J, the junction contained 7 bases not matched to a gene. CDR1 and CDR2 (germline): MDHEN, SYDVKM. In nucleotides, the CDR3 is TGTGCCAGCAGTTTTCACGGCGGGAGGGCGTACGAGCAGTACTTC. This gives the protein CASSFHGGRAYEQYF.

This clonotype was detected a few times. The gene calls are TRBV24-1 and TRBJ2-1; D gene uncertain. V lost 4 bases and J lost 8, with 11 bases in between. The CDR3 runs 13 residues. The germline V gene encodes CDR1 KGHDR and CDR2 SFDVKD. The CDR3 nucleotides are TGTGCCACCAGTGACTCCTCTAGGCATGAGCAGTTCTTC. It yields the protein CATSDSSRHEQFF.